The 29 T cell receptor beta chains listed next were all sequenced from one sample in a study of shared clonotypes between healthy human individuals. CD8 cells classed as naive were CD45RO-negative and positively selected for CCR7, excluding terminally differentiated effector memory CD45RA+ cells. Sequencing was performed with immunoSEQ multiplex PCR; in TCRdb, only in-frame clones are kept and a portion is missing. The sample lists around 1.9 million clones; approximately 92% were seen once. Sequenced sample: naive CD8+ T cells from PBMCs. These receptors were obtained from a man in his late teens or twenties in good health. Some clones in this sample may be carry-over from other donors' samples.

The chain carries TRBV5-6 and TRBJ1-5; D not resolved. Trimming removed 4 bases from V and 7 bases from J, with 12 bases in between. The germline V gene has CDR1 SGHDT and CDR2 YYEEEE. This CDR3 spans 13 amino acids. The CDR3 here is CASSISPGQPQHF. In DNA, the CDR3 is TGTGCCAGCAGCATCTCACCCGGGCAGCCCCAGCATTTT.

The genes are TRBV7-8 and TRBJ1-1, with D possibly matching TRBD1 (6 bases). The CDR3 sequence is 15 residues long. The germline V gene encodes CDR1 SGHVS and CDR2 FQNEAQ. Trimming took off 5 bases at V and 5 bases at J, with 18 bases between the two ends. The CDR3 nucleotides read TGTGCCAGCAGCCCCGAGGTACGGGGGCGGACTGAAGCTTTCTTT. This gives the protein CASSPEVRGRTEAFF.

On this clone itself: Other DNA variants within this sample encode the same CDR3. This chain connects TRBV9 to TRBJ2-3; TRBD2 is a possible D gene (6 bases). CDR3 length: 14 residues. Germline V gene data show CDR1 as SGDLS and CDR2 as YYNGEE. Between the trimmed V and J ends, which lost 0 bases and 4 bases, there was a span of 9 bases. The CDR3 spells CASSVAGGADTQYF. DNA of the CDR3: TGTGCCAGCAGCGTAGCTGGAGGGGCAGATACGCAGTATTTT. The whole variable domain, remainder taken from reference TRBV9 and TRBJ2-3, is DSGVTQTPKHLITATGQRVTLRCSPRSGDLSVYWYQQSLDQGLQFLIQYYNGEERAKGNILERFSAQQFPDLHSELNLSSLELGDSALYFCASSVAGGADTQYFGPGTRLTVL.

The rearrangement uses TRBV6-4 and TRBJ2-5, with 8 bases aligning to TRBD2. Unmatched junction bases numbered 0, after V lost 2 bases and J lost 4 bases. Germline V gene lookup returns CDR1 MRHNA and CDR2 SNTAGT. The CDR3 has 13 residues. This CDR3 is CASSDLAGETQYF. The CDR3 coding sequence is TGTGCCAGCAGTGACCTAGCGGGAGAGACCCAGTACTTC.

V usage is TRBV19 and J usage is TRBJ2-7; D possibly corresponds to TRBD1 (5 bases). V was shortened by 6 bases and J by 4 bases, with 7 bases between the two germline ends. Germline-derived CDR1 and CDR2 are LNHDA and SQIVND (reference sequence). The CDR3 is made up of 11 amino acids. The CDR3 here is CASRSGYEQYF. CDR3 bases: TGTGCCAGTAGATCAGGGTACGAGCAGTACTTC.

The V and J genes are TRBV7-2 and TRBJ2-2; no definite D call. The CDR3 is 14 residues long. Germline CDR1 SGHTA, CDR2 FQGNSA. Trimming cost V 4 bases and J 1 base, with 7 bases left between them. This CDR3 is CASSSPLNTGELFF. CDR3 in DNA: TGTGCCAGCAGCTCCCCCCTGAACACCGGGGAGCTGTTTTTT.

The V gene is TRBV28, the J gene TRBJ2-3, with TRBD2 matching 11 bases. V lost 4 bases and J lost 10; bases outside the gene matches: 7. The germline V gene encodes CDR1 MDHEN and CDR2 SYDVKM. This CDR3 is built from 14 residues. This CDR3 is CASSSVTSGDAQYF. The CDR3 nucleotides read TGTGCCAGCAGTTCCGTGACTAGCGGGGATGCGCAGTATTTT.

The chain links TRBV7-9 to TRBJ2-1, with 8 bases matching TRBD2. Germline V gene data show CDR1 as SEHNR and CDR2 as FQNEAQ (reference sequence). The CDR3 sequence is 16 residues long. Trimming cost V 5 bases and J 2 bases; bases outside gene matches: 8. The CDR3 nucleotides read TGTGCCAGCAGCGCCCCGGGACTAGGAACCTACAATGAGCAGTTCTTC. This encodes CASSAPGLGTYNEQFF. Together with reference TRBV7-9 and TRBJ2-1, the CDR3 gives the full variable domain: DTGVSQNPRHKITKRGQNVTFRCDPISEHNRLYWYRQTLGQGPEFLTYFQNEAQLEKSRLLSDRFSAERPKGSFSTLEIQRTEQGDSAMYLCASSAPGLGTYNEQFFGPGTRLTVL.

This sequence joins TRBV11-1 and TRBJ2-1, with 11 bases matching TRBD2. There are 17 residues in the CDR3. The V gene's germline CDR1 is SGHAT and CDR2 FQDESV (reference sequence). V shed 5 bases, J shed 3 bases, and the junction held 9 bases outside the gene matches. CDR3 DNA: TGTGCCAGCAGCCCACATCTAGCGGGAGGCCTCTACAATGAGCAGTTCTTC. It is translated as CASSPHLAGGLYNEQFF.

The V gene is TRBV5-5, the J gene TRBJ2-1, with 7 bases lining up with TRBD1. Germline V gene lookup returns CDR1 SGHKS and CDR2 YYEKEE (reference sequence). Trimming took 5 bases from V and 1 from J; bases not matched to a gene: 12. This CDR3 comprises 17 residues. The CDR3 protein is CASSNRQGMGSYNEQFF. CDR3 sequence (DNA): TGTGCCAGCAGTAATAGACAGGGCATGGGATCCTACAATGAGCAGTTCTTC.

The chain joins TRBV7-9 to TRBJ1-6, with D tentatively TRBD1 (5 bases). The germline CDR1 and CDR2 sequences are SEHNR and FQNEAQ (reference sequence). The length of the CDR3 is 14 residues. V gave up 5 bases and J gave up 9 bases, with 14 bases separating them. The DNA of the CDR3 is TGTGCCAGCAGCCCCGAGGAGGGGAGTTCACCCCTCCACTTT. Protein: CASSPEEGSSPLHF.

This chain joins TRBV25-1 and TRBJ1-5; no clear D gene. The V gene's germline CDR1 is MGHDK and CDR2 SYGVNS. The CDR3 loop spans 14 amino acids. Trimming took 1 base from V and 4 from J, leaving 8 bases between them. The CDR3 sequence is CASSESGRNQPQHF. The CDR3 nucleotides read TGTGCCAGCAGTGAATCTGGCAGGAATCAGCCCCAGCATTTT.

The V and J genes are TRBV2 and TRBJ2-1; D ambiguous. V was trimmed by 2 bases and J by 0 bases, leaving 8 bases between them. The CDR3 spans 15 residues. Germline CDR1 SNHLY, CDR2 FYNNEI. CDR3 DNA sequence: TGTGCCAGCAGTGAAAGGCGGAGCTCCTACAATGAGCAGTTCTTC. The encoded protein is CASSERRSSYNEQFF.

The gene calls are TRBV5-1 and TRBJ1-2; unclear D gene. Germline assignment: CDR1 SGHRS and CDR2 YFSETQ. This CDR3 has 15 amino acids. V lost 4 bases and J lost 4, with 17 bases in between. The DNA of the CDR3 is TGCGCCAGCAGCGAAGACCAGCTCCGGGGCTATGGCTACACCTTC. Protein: CASSEDQLRGYGYTF.

The genes are TRBV4-3 and TRBJ2-3, with D hard to call. This CDR3 comprises 15 residues. Germline V CDR1 and CDR2: LGHNA, YSLEER. Trimming took off 0 bases at V and 2 bases at J, with 9 bases between the two ends. The CDR3 here is CASSQEADFTDTQYF. CDR3 in DNA: TGCGCCAGCAGCCAAGAGGCGGATTTCACAGATACGCAGTATTTT.

The chain uses TRBV4-1 and TRBJ2-7; TRBD1 matches at 7 bases. The V gene's germline CDR1 is MGHRA and CDR2 YSYEKL. The CDR3 length is 14 residues. The V and J ends lost 4 bases and 7 bases, in that order; junction bases with no gene match: 10. CDR3 DNA sequence: TGCGCCAGCAGCCTAAGGGACAGCCCCTGGGAGCAGTACTTC. This translates into CASSLRDSPWEQYF.

The chain is built from TRBV5-4 and TRBJ2-3; maybe TRBD2 (5 bases). The CDR3 is made up of 13 amino acids. Trimming stripped 3 bases from V and 4 bases from J, with 9 bases between. Germline V lookup: CDR1 SGHNT, CDR2 YYREEE (reference sequence). In DNA, the CDR3 is TGTGCCAGCAGCTCTACTAGGTCAGATACGCAGTATTTT. It encodes CASSSTRSDTQYF.

The chain employs TRBV2 and TRBJ2-7, with D perhaps matching TRBD2 (6 bases). Germline-derived CDR1 and CDR2 are SNHLY and FYNNEI. This CDR3 contains 15 residues. Trimming took 5 bases from V and 4 from J, leaving 18 bases between them. CDR3 DNA sequence: TGTGCCAGCAGTCCCCCTGGCCGAGCGGGTTACGAGCAGTACTTC. Translating gives CASSPPGRAGYEQYF.

The chain joins TRBV19 to TRBJ1-5; D uncertain. The CDR3 runs 16 residues. V lost 0 bases, J lost 6 bases, and 15 bases lay in between. The germline V gene has CDR1 LNHDA and CDR2 SQIVND (reference sequence). In DNA form, the CDR3 reads TGTGCCAGTAGTATAGATCCTCCCGGGAACGGTCAGCCCCAGCATTTT. Protein sequence: CASSIDPPGNGQPQHF. Filled out from reference TRBV19 and TRBJ1-5, the complete variable domain reads DGGITQSPKYLFRKEGQNVTLSCEQNLNHDAMYWYRQDPGQGLRLIYYSQIVNDFQKGDIAEGYSVSREKKESFPLTVTSAQKNPTAFYLCASSIDPPGNGQPQHFGDGTRLSIL.

The chain is built from TRBV7-2 and TRBJ2-2; no reliable D call. Trimming stripped 1 base from V and 2 bases from J, with 11 bases between. The CDR3 length is 16 residues. The germline gives CDR1 SGHTA, CDR2 FQGNSA. CDR3 residues: CASSLDSPANTGELFF. The CDR3 nucleotides are TGTGCCAGCAGCTTAGATTCCCCAGCAAACACCGGGGAGCTGTTTTTT.

This clone was recorded once. The V call is TRBV7-3, the J call TRBJ1-2; D remains ambiguous. The CDR3 extends over 14 amino acids. Looked up from germline, CDR1 is SGHTA and CDR2 is FQGTGA. Trimming cost V 2 bases and J 3 bases, with 10 bases left between them. The CDR3 DNA follows: TGTGCCAGCAGCTTAGCGGGCAGTGACTATGGCTACACCTTC. It codes for CASSLAGSDYGYTF.

This clone is a singleton in its sample. The chain is built from TRBV27 and TRBJ1-2; D is perhaps TRBD1 (5 bases). V was clipped by 8 bases and J by 3 bases, with 16 bases between them. The CDR3 extends over 14 amino acids. Germline lookup yields CDR1 MNHEY and CDR2 SMNVEV (reference sequence). CDR3 in amino acids: CASHPGGGDYGYTF. CDR3 in DNA: TGTGCCAGCCACCCTGGCGGAGGGGACTATGGCTACACCTTC.

The chain links TRBV6-1 to TRBJ2-7, with 9 bases that match TRBD2. This CDR3 has 11 amino acids. Germline CDR1 MNHNS, CDR2 SASEGT. With 3 bases clipped from V and 9 bases from J, the junction kept 0 bases outside the gene matches. The CDR3: CASSEGLAQYF. DNA of the CDR3: TGTGCCAGCAGTGAGGGACTAGCGCAGTACTTC.

The V gene is TRBV6-5, the J gene TRBJ1-5, with D perhaps matching TRBD1 (6 bases). The CDR3 is made up of 13 amino acids. The V gene's germline CDR1 is MNHEY and CDR2 SVGAGI. Trimming removed 8 bases from V and 3 bases from J, with 11 bases in between. CDR3 in amino acids: CASQDSINQPQHF. The CDR3 DNA reads as TGTGCCAGCCAGGACAGCATCAATCAGCCCCAGCATTTT.

Only a few counts were recorded for this clone. The CDR3 region has the DNA TGTGCCAGCAGCCCACCACCGACAGGGGCCAGGTGGACTGAAGCTTTCTTT. Residues: CASSPPPTGARWTEAFF. V and J are TRBV11-2 and TRBJ1-1, with TRBD1 identical over 8 bases. CDR3 length: 17 amino acids. Germline V gives CDR1 SGHAT, CDR2 FQNNGV. After removal of 5 bases from V and 5 bases from J, the junction contained 16 bases not matched to a gene.

This CDR3 is CASSEVGGSSYEQYF. CDR3 DNA sequence: TGTGCCAGCAGTGAAGTGGGCGGGAGCTCCTACGAGCAGTACTTC. The rearrangement uses TRBV2 and TRBJ2-7; 7 nucleotides match TRBD2. Germline V CDR1 and CDR2: SNHLY, FYNNEI. V shed 1 base, J shed 0 bases, and the junction held 3 bases outside the gene matches. The CDR3 consists of 15 residues. The variable domain in full, completed from reference TRBV2 and TRBJ2-7, reads EPEVTQTPSHQVTQMGQEVILRCVPISNHLYFYWYRQILGQKVEFLVSFYNNEISEKSEIFDDQFSVERPDGSNFTLKIRSTKLEDSAMYFCASSEVGGSSYEQYFGPGTRLTVT.

This clone was seen more than once but under ten times. The V gene is TRBV4-3, the J gene TRBJ2-7, with D possibly called TRBD1 or TRBD2 (5 bases each). Trimming took off 4 bases at V and 6 bases at J, with 19 bases between the two ends. Germline CDR1 LGHNA, CDR2 YSLEER. There are 15 residues in the CDR3. The chain's CDR3 is CASSPYWQGAAEQYF. CDR3 nucleotide sequence: TGCGCCAGCAGCCCATACTGGCAGGGAGCGGCCGAGCAGTACTTC.

V is TRBV7-2 and J is TRBJ2-7; D is perhaps TRBD1 or TRBD2 (6 bases each). CDR3 length: 14 amino acids. V was pared by 1 base and J by 7 bases, with 14 bases between. Germline V gene sequence: CDR1 SGHTA, CDR2 FQGNSA. The CDR3 spells CASSLVRGAREQYF. CDR3 nucleotides: TGTGCCAGCAGCTTAGTGAGGGGGGCTCGGGAGCAGTACTTC.

The rearrangement links TRBV27 to TRBJ1-6; TRBD1 is a possible D gene (5 bases). This CDR3 region has 13 residues. The germline CDR1 and CDR2 sequences are MNHEY and SMNVEV (reference sequence). The V gene lost 2 bases and the J gene lost 9 bases, with 8 bases spanning the gap. The CDR3 is CASSLHDSSPLHF. Here the CDR3 DNA reads TGTGCCAGCAGTTTACACGACAGTTCACCCCTCCACTTT.